The 30 T cell receptor beta chains below were found in one sample sequenced in a study of blood T cell repertoires in COVID-19. The protocol was immunoSEQ multiplex PCR, while the TCRdb copy is restricted to in-frame clones and leaves out a portion. In the table there are under 150,000 clones, more than 75% of which are singletons. Sequenced input: peripheral blood. All receptors derive from a man aged 60 to 75 with acute or convalescent COVID-19.

CDR3 nucleotide sequence: TGTGCCAGCAGCTCAGTCTCGGGGCTAGCGGTCTACGAGCAGTACTTC. Translated: CASSSVSGLAVYEQYF. The chain has TRBV7-8 and TRBJ2-7; the match to TRBD2 covers 7 bases. Per the germline V gene, CDR1 is SGHVS and CDR2 is FQNEAQ. The CDR3 covers 16 residues. With V trimmed by 4 bases and J by 3 bases, 12 bases remained unmatched.

The rearrangement joins TRBV19 to TRBJ2-5, with D perhaps matching TRBD1 (5 bases). The germline V gene has CDR1 LNHDA and CDR2 SQIVND (reference sequence). V was pared by 4 bases and J by 0 bases, with 6 bases between. The CDR3 runs to 13 residues. In nucleotides, the CDR3 is TGTGCCAGTAGTAGACAGTACCAAGAGACCCAGTACTTC. This sequence encodes CASSRQYQETQYF.

This chain uses TRBV12-5 with TRBJ1-2; 7 nucleotides match TRBD1. CDR1 is LGHNT and CDR2 is FRNRAP in the germline V gene. V gave up 1 base and J gave up 8 bases; unmatched junction bases: 4. The CDR3 is made up of 13 amino acids. In nucleotides, the CDR3 is TGTGCTAGTGGTTTGGGAGACAGGGTCGGCTACACCTTC. It translates to CASGLGDRVGYTF.

The chain joins TRBV7-3 to TRBJ2-5; D is undetermined. Trimming shortened V by 2 bases and J by 2 bases, and 12 bases separated the two germline ends. The V gene's germline CDR1 is SGHTA and CDR2 FQGTGA. The CDR3 contains 15 residues. CDR3 sequence: CASSLVAGSQETQYF. CDR3 DNA: TGTGCCAGCAGCTTAGTCGCCGGGTCTCAAGAGACCCAGTACTTC.

V is TRBV27 and J is TRBJ2-2, with 12 nucleotides matching TRBD2. The CDR3 extends over 15 amino acids. Germline V gene data show CDR1 as MNHEY and CDR2 as SMNVEV (reference sequence). Trimming at V came to 5 bases and at J to 5 bases, leaving 3 bases not matched to a gene. The CDR3 loop reads CASSRGLAGTGELFF. The CDR3 nucleotides read TGTGCCAGCAGTCGAGGACTAGCGGGGACCGGGGAGCTGTTTTTT.

On this clone: Compared with germline, one end of the junction differs, possibly owing to a read error. The chain uses TRBV7-6 and TRBJ2-2; 7 bases map to TRBD1. CDR1 is SGHVS, CDR2 FNYEAQ, per germline. This CDR3 spans 15 amino acids. CDR3 in amino acids: CASSLLTGNNGELFF. The CDR3 DNA sequence: TGTGCCAGCAGCCTCCTGACAGGGAACAACGGGGAGCTGTTTTTT.

This clone was seen more than once but under ten times. This sequence joins TRBV11-1 and TRBJ2-1; unclear D gene. V gave up 5 bases and J gave up 5 bases, with 13 bases separating them. CDR1 and CDR2 from the germline V gene are SGHAT and FQDESV (reference sequence). This CDR3 region has 14 residues. CDR3 residues: CASSQAQLNNEQFF. Here the CDR3 DNA reads TGTGCCAGCAGCCAAGCACAGCTTAACAATGAGCAGTTCTTC.

For this clone: Distinct nucleotide sequences in the sample also encode this CDR3. The chain recombines TRBV27 with TRBJ2-3; the D gene is possibly TRBD1 (5 bases). V was cut by 2 bases and J by 4 bases, with 7 bases left in between. CDR3 length: 13 amino acids. Germline V gene data show CDR1 as MNHEY and CDR2 as SMNVEV (reference sequence). CDR3 DNA sequence: TGTGCCAGCAGTTTACAAGGGGCAGATACGCAGTATTTT. Protein product: CASSLQGADTQYF.

The rearrangement joins TRBV7-2 to TRBJ2-1, with 14 bases matching TRBD2. The CDR3 consists of 16 residues. Losses at the gene ends were 6 bases for V and 10 bases for J; bases not matched to a gene: 11. The germline V gene encodes CDR1 SGHTA and CDR2 FQGNSA. The CDR3 bases are TGTGCCAGCAGGCCGCCGGGACTAGCGGGAGTTGGGGAGCAGTTCTTC. Its translation is CASRPPGLAGVGEQFF.

The V and J genes are TRBV6-6 and TRBJ1-5; D perhaps matches TRBD1 (6 bases). The germline CDR1 and CDR2 sequences are MNHNY and SVGAGI (reference sequence). This CDR3 is built from 14 residues. The ends were cut back, 6 bases at V and 4 bases at J, with 13 bases in the middle. CDR3 nucleotide sequence: TGTGCCAGCAGCACGACAGGTGGAAATCAGCCCCAGCATTTT. Encoded protein: CASSTTGGNQPQHF.

The J gene is TRBJ2-6, the V gene TRBV18; 8 bases map to TRBD1. This CDR3 has 17 residues. Germline CDR1 is KGHSH and CDR2 is LQKENI. V lost 3 bases, J lost 4 bases, and 8 bases stayed unmatched. CDR3: CASSPRTGQWGANVLTF. CDR3 bases: TGTGCCAGCTCACCGAGGACAGGGCAATGGGGGGCCAACGTCCTGACTTTC.

The chain has TRBV10-3 and TRBJ1-5; D not resolved. V shed 6 bases and J shed 5 bases, with 11 bases lying between them. This CDR3 has 13 residues. Germline values: CDR1 ENHRY, CDR2 SYGVKD. CDR3 in DNA: TGTGCCATCAGCACAGCGGCCGATCAGCCCCAGCATTTT. Amino acid sequence: CAISTAADQPQHF.

The chain employs TRBV7-8 and TRBJ1-4; 8 bases fit TRBD1. The V and J ends lost 3 bases and 8 bases, in that order; junction bases with no gene match: 5. The length of the CDR3 is 14 residues. The V gene's germline CDR1 is SGHVS and CDR2 FQNEAQ. The DNA for the CDR3 is TGTGCCAGCAGCTTTGGGACAGGCACCGAAAAACTGTTTTTT. Encoded protein: CASSFGTGTEKLFF.

The table lists this clone with a count of one. The chain joins TRBV19 to TRBJ2-2; no clear D gene. Trimming took off 5 bases at V and 3 bases at J, with 10 bases between the two ends. The CDR3 loop spans 14 amino acids. Per germline, CDR1 LNHDA and CDR2 SQIVND (reference sequence). For the CDR3, the DNA is TGTGCCAGTAGTCGCGCCCCACACACCGGGGAGCTGTTTTTT. The encoded protein is CASSRAPHTGELFF.

This rearrangement joins TRBV19 to TRBJ2-1; D may be TRBD1 (6 bases). Germline assignment: CDR1 LNHDA and CDR2 SQIVND (reference sequence). The V end was cut by 6 bases, the J end by 5 bases, with 23 bases between. This CDR3 is built from 17 residues. CDR3 loop: CASRSYSGAGGNNEQFF. The CDR3 nucleotides are TGTGCCAGTAGATCCTACTCCGGGGCTGGGGGCAACAATGAGCAGTTCTTC.

The chain joins TRBV6-5 to TRBJ1-5; the D is unclear. The germline CDR1 and CDR2 sequences are MNHEY and SVGAGI. V was shortened by 5 bases and J by 4 bases, with 12 bases between the two germline ends. The CDR3 contains 14 residues. The CDR3 DNA is TGTGCCAGCAGTCTAAAGCGGGGTAATCAGCCCCAGCATTTT. This encodes CASSLKRGNQPQHF.

A remark on this clone: This sample also contains other DNA sequences that code for the same CDR3. The chain links TRBV19 to TRBJ1-5, with 8 positions matching TRBD1. CDR1 LNHDA and CDR2 SQIVND come from the germline V gene (reference sequence). CDR3 length: 14 residues. V gave up 7 bases and J gave up 4 bases; unmatched junction bases: 6. The CDR3 here is CASTGQGGNQPQHF. The CDR3 nucleotides are TGTGCCAGTACCGGACAGGGCGGGAATCAGCCCCAGCATTTT.

The chain joins TRBV19 to TRBJ1-4; 7 positions match TRBD1. J gave up 8 bases and V 8 bases, and 5 bases lay outside the gene matches. Germline assignment: CDR1 LNHDA and CDR2 SQIVND (reference sequence). CDR3 length equals 12 residues. The CDR3 is CASAPRGEKLFF. DNA for the CDR3: TGTGCCAGTGCACCCAGGGGGGAAAAACTGTTTTTT.

The chain couples TRBV3-1 (or the pseudogene TRBV3-2) to TRBJ1-6; no clear D. The V end was cut by 4 bases, the J end by 1 base, with 8 bases between. The CDR3 loop spans 15 amino acids. CDR1 is LGHDT and CDR2 is YNNKEL in the germline V gene (reference sequence). The CDR3 sequence is CASSRRGSYNSPLHF. For the CDR3, the DNA is TGTGCCAGCAGCCGTCGGGGTTCCTATAATTCACCCCTCCACTTT.

The rearrangement uses TRBV30 and TRBJ2-7; 8 bases agree with TRBD1. V lost 2 bases, J lost 2 bases, and 5 bases stayed unmatched. This CDR3 comprises 14 residues. The germline V gene has CDR1 GTSNPN and CDR2 SVGIG (reference sequence). The CDR3 loop is CAWSKGQATYEQYF. For the CDR3, the DNA is TGTGCCTGGAGTAAGGGACAGGCCACCTACGAGCAGTACTTC.

This clone was detected a few times. The chain couples TRBV19 to TRBJ2-1; TRBD2 aligns across 14 bases. V lost 5 bases to trimming and J lost 8 bases; unmatched junction nucleotides: 5. CDR1 is LNHDA and CDR2 is SQIVND in the germline V gene (reference sequence). The CDR3 covers 15 residues. CDR3 sequence: CASSETSGRGHEQFF. CDR3 DNA: TGTGCCAGTAGTGAGACTAGCGGGAGGGGCCATGAGCAGTTCTTC. The full variable domain, in which reference TRBV19 and TRBJ2-1 provide the parts outside the CDR3, is DGGITQSPKYLFRKEGQNVTLSCEQNLNHDAMYWYRQDPGQGLRLIYYSQIVNDFQKGDIAEGYSVSREKKESFPLTVTSAQKNPTAFYLCASSETSGRGHEQFFGPGTRLTVL.

This clone was seen ten or more times. V gene TRBV6-1 combines with J gene TRBJ1-3; 8 bases line up with TRBD1. The germline V gene encodes CDR1 MNHNS and CDR2 SASEGT. The CDR3 runs 19 residues. Losses at the gene ends were 4 bases for V and 0 bases for J; bases not matched to a gene: 14. CDR3 region: CASSVLAGTGFYSGNTIYF. The DNA for the CDR3 is TGTGCCAGCAGTGTCTTAGCAGGGACAGGTTTTTACTCTGGAAACACCATATATTTT.

V is TRBV9 and J is TRBJ1-6, with a weak D call TRBD1 (5 bases). Deletions cut 0 bases from V and 10 bases from J, with 14 bases between. This CDR3 region has 15 residues. The germline V gene has CDR1 SGDLS and CDR2 YYNGEE. The CDR3 DNA reads as TGTGCCAGCAGCGTAGACGCCTGGGGGGGGTCACCCCTCCACTTT. Its protein is CASSVDAWGGSPLHF.

This clone was counted ten times or more. CDR3 sequence reads: CASSADRGHEQYF. In DNA, the CDR3 is TGTGCCAGCAGCGCGGACAGGGGCCACGAGCAGTACTTC. The rearrangement joins TRBV9 to TRBJ2-7; 9 bases fit TRBD1. This CDR3 has 13 amino acids. Trimming removed 3 bases from V and 5 bases from J; junction bases left unmatched: 3. Germline CDR1 is SGDLS and CDR2 is YYNGEE.

The count of this clone is one. This chain links TRBV2 with TRBJ1-6, with a tentative D call TRBD1 (5 bases). V gave up 5 bases and J gave up 2 bases, with 10 bases separating them. This CDR3 has 15 amino acids. Germline-derived CDR1 and CDR2 are SNHLY and FYNNEI. The CDR3 nucleotides are TGTGCCAGCAGTATGGACACAACCTATAATTCACCCCTCCACTTT. It specifies CASSMDTTYNSPLHF. Full variable domain (outside the CDR3, taken from reference TRBV2 and TRBJ1-6): EPEVTQTPSHQVTQMGQEVILRCVPISNHLYFYWYRQILGQKVEFLVSFYNNEISEKSEIFDDQFSVERPDGSNFTLKIRSTKLEDSAMYFCASSMDTTYNSPLHFGNGTRLTVT.

The chain has TRBV28 and TRBJ2-3, with 10 bases identical to TRBD2. V shed 3 bases, J shed 1 base, and the junction held 7 bases outside the gene matches. CDR1 is MDHEN, CDR2 SYDVKM, per germline. The CDR3 runs to 17 residues. DNA of the CDR3: TGTGCCAGCAGTTTCCCTGGGACTAGCGAGGGCACAGATACGCAGTATTTT. Translation gives CASSFPGTSEGTDTQYF.

The V and J genes are TRBV27 and TRBJ2-7; the match to TRBD1 covers 7 bases. The germline gives CDR1 MNHEY, CDR2 SMNVEV (reference sequence). This CDR3 has 14 residues. V dropped 5 bases and J dropped 0; count of bases not matched to a gene: 4. The CDR3 DNA follows: TGTGCCAGCAGTGTGGGACAGTTCTCCTACGAGCAGTACTTC. Its protein is CASSVGQFSYEQYF.

The chain employs TRBV10-3 and TRBJ2-7; TRBD1 matches at 8 bases. This CDR3 has 14 amino acids. Germline CDR1 and CDR2: ENHRY and SYGVKD. The ends lost 6 bases at V and 4 bases at J; junction bases unmatched: 8. The CDR3 DNA sequence: TGTGCCATCAGACCGGGACAGGTGGGATACGAGCAGTACTTC. Its translation is CAIRPGQVGYEQYF.

The V call is TRBV28, the J call TRBJ1-1; unclear D gene. Trimming removed 6 bases at V and 2 bases at J, with 10 bases between. The CDR3 covers 13 residues. Germline V gene sequence: CDR1 MDHEN, CDR2 SYDVKM. CDR3 nucleotide sequence: TGTGCCAGCAGGAGTGAACTAAACACTGAAGCTTTCTTT. It encodes CASRSELNTEAFF. The complete variable domain, with remaining parts taken from reference TRBV28 and TRBJ1-1, reads DVKVTQSSRYLVKRTGEKVFLECVQDMDHENMFWYRQDPGLGLRLIYFSYDVKMKEKGDIPEGYSVSREKKERFSLILESASTNQTSMYLCASRSELNTEAFFGQGTRLTVV.

V is TRBV2 and J is TRBJ1-5; a possible D gene is TRBD1 (5 bases). Trimming shortened V by 4 bases and J by 6 bases, and 13 bases separated the two germline ends. This CDR3 has 14 amino acids. Germline CDR1 and CDR2: SNHLY and FYNNEI. CDR3 amino acids: CASSVEGVVQPQHF. The CDR3 region has the DNA TGTGCCAGCAGTGTAGAAGGGGTTGTTCAGCCCCAGCATTTT.